The clone carrying this T cell receptor (beta chain) was seen more than once but under ten times. The data were taken from a study of PD-L1 blockade in urothelial cancer. The wider study: Between 0 and 3 prior chemotherapy regimens had been given to patients. Blood drawn 3 weeks (second dose) and 6 weeks after treatment start was analyzed. Reported median T cell count for blood samples was 120,000 to 150,000.

Regarding time point: peripheral blood 6 weeks after treatment start. Sequenced by immunoSEQ multiplex PCR; TCRdb stores in-frame clones only, minus some. Among 25,000 to 35,000 clones, 79% were seen once, and the ten largest hold 3% to 4%. V was clipped by 2 bases and J by 1 base, with 20 bases between them. This CDR3 is built from 18 residues. The chain employs TRBV23-1 and TRBJ2-5; D is perhaps TRBD1 (5 bases). TRBV23-1 carries the ORF label, with uncertain function. The sequence was collected from a man between 70 and 80 years old with urothelial cancer. Source: PBMCs, taken around atezolizumab (anti-PD-L1) treatment. CDR3 nucleotides: TGCGCCAGCAGTCAACCACCCCCTTCCCTGGGGCCCCAAGAGACCCAGTACTTC. Translating gives CASSQPPPSLGPQETQYF.